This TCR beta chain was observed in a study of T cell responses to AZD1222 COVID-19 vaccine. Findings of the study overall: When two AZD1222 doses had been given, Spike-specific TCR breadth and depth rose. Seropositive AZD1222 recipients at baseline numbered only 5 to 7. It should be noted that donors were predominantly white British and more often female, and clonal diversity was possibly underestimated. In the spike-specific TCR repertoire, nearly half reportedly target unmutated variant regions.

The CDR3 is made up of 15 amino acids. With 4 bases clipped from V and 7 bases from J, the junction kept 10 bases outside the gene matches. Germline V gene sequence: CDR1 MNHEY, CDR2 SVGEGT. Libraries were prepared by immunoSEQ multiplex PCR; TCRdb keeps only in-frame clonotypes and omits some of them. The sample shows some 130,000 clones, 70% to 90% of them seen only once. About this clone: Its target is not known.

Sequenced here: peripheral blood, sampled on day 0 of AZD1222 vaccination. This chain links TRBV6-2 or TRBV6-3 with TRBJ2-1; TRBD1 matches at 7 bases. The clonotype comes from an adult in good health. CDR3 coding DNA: TGTGCCAGCAGTTCATGGGGACAGACGATAAATGAGCAGTTCTTC. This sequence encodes CASSSWGQTINEQFF.